What follows describes a single T cell receptor beta chain. Generated by immunoSEQ multiplex PCR, the TCRdb table keeps only in-frame clones and is missing some. The table has 80,000 to 100,000 clones, around 86% seen once; the top ten hold around a sixth. This entry belongs to a study of blood T cell repertoires in COVID-19. This receptor was identified in a woman older than 75 with active or convalescent COVID-19. Sample: peripheral blood.

CDR3 region: CASSPRDSEGNTIYF. The CDR3 bases are TGTGCCAGCAGCCCCAGGGACTCGGAGGGAAACACCATATATTTT. V and J are TRBV21-1 and TRBJ1-3. TRBV21-1 is termed a pseudogene. The CDR3 loop spans 15 amino acids.